A single sample is the source of the 5 T cell receptor beta chains below, sequenced in a study of cytomegalovirus exposure and HLA in healthy donors. The PCR contained 60 Vbeta and 13 Jbeta primers. Sequencing used immunoSEQ multiplex PCR; TCRdb keeps in-frame clones, though not all of them. The table records some 48,000 clones, 60% to 85% of them present only once. The sequencing input was PBMCs. Receptors originate from a man between 25 and 39 years old in good health and CMV-seropositive.

This chain uses TRBV29-1 with TRBJ1-1; tentatively, D is TRBD1 (6 bases). From germline, CDR1 is SQVTM and CDR2 ANQGSEA. This CDR3 region has 15 residues. Trimming left V 7 bases short and J 5 bases short, with 23 bases between. CDR3 coding DNA: TGCAGCGCCCCAGGGGACGGGGTCGTAGGGACTGAAGCTTTCTTT. Translated, it gives CSAPGDGVVGTEAFF.

This sequence joins TRBV9 and TRBJ2-2, with 9 bases matching TRBD1. The germline V gene encodes CDR1 SGDLS and CDR2 YYNGEE. V gave up 3 bases and J gave up 1 base; unmatched junction bases: 4. This CDR3 is built from 16 residues. CDR3 in amino acids: CASSDPDRGNTGELFF. The CDR3 DNA reads TGTGCCAGCAGCGACCCGGACAGGGGGAACACCGGGGAGCTGTTTTTT.

The gene calls are TRBV30 and TRBJ2-3; maybe TRBD2 (5 bases). Trimming pared 5 bases from V and 2 bases from J, leaving 11 bases between. Germline V lookup: CDR1 GTSNPN, CDR2 SVGIG (reference sequence). The CDR3 is 13 amino acids. The CDR3 here is CAWEGFNTDTQYF. CDR3 sequence (DNA): TGTGCCTGGGAGGGATTTAACACAGATACGCAGTATTTT.

The rearrangement links TRBV2 to TRBJ1-1; perhaps TRBD1 as D (6 bases). Germline V gene data show CDR1 as SNHLY and CDR2 as FYNNEI. Trimming took 9 bases from V and 5 from J, leaving 13 bases between them. The CDR3 sequence is 12 residues long. CDR3 sequence (DNA): TGTGCCAGTAACACAGGGTTTACTGAAGCTTTCTTT. Its translation: CASNTGFTEAFF.

V gene TRBV2 combines with J gene TRBJ2-3; D is undetermined. CDR1 and CDR2 (germline): SNHLY, FYNNEI. The CDR3 is 17 amino acids. V was pared by 8 bases and J by 0 bases, with 21 bases between. CDR3 DNA: TGTGCCAGCGGTCCTCGAGTTGCTTCGAAAAGCACAGATACGCAGTATTTT. Amino acids: CASGPRVASKSTDTQYF. Variable domain in full (rest from reference TRBV2 and TRBJ2-3): EPEVTQTPSHQVTQMGQEVILRCVPISNHLYFYWYRQILGQKVEFLVSFYNNEISEKSEIFDDQFSVERPDGSNFTLKIRSTKLEDSAMYFCASGPRVASKSTDTQYFGPGTRLTVL.